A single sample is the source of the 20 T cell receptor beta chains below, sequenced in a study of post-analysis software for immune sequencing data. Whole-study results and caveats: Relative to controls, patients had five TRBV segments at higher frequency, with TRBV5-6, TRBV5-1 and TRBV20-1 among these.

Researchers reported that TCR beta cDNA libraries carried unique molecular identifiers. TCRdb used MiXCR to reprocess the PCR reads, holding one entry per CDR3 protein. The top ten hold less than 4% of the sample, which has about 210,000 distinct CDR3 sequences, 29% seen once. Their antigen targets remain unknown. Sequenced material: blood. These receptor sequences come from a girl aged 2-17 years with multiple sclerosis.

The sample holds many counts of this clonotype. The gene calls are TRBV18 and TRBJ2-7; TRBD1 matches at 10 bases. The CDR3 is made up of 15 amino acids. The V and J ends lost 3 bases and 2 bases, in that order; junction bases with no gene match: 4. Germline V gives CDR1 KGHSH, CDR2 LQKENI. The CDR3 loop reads CASSPGQGFPYEQYF. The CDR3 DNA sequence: TGTGCCAGCTCACCGGGACAGGGGTTCCCCTACGAGCAGTACTTC.

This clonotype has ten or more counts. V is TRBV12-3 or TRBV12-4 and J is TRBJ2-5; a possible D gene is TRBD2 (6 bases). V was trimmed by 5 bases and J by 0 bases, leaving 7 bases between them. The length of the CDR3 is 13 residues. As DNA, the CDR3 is TGTGCCAGCAGTCAGCGGGACCAAGAGACCCAGTACTTC. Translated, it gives CASSQRDQETQYF.

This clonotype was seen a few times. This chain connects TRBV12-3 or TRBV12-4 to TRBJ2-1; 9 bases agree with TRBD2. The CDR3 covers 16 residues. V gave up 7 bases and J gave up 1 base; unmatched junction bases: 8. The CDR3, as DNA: TGTGCCAGCACCCCTAGCACTAGCGGGTCCTACAATGAGCAGTTCTTC. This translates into CASTPSTSGSYNEQFF.

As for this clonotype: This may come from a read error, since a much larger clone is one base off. The CDR3 DNA is TGTGCCACCAACAGTCCCTCTTTTGGGACCCAGTACTTC. Encoded protein: CATNSPSFGTQYF. The J gene is TRBJ2-4, the V gene TRBV15, with D hard to call. The J call may be mistaken, given a closer DNA end match to TRBJ2-5. The CDR3 sequence is 13 residues long. The germline CDR1 and CDR2 sequences are LNHNV and YYDKDF (reference sequence).

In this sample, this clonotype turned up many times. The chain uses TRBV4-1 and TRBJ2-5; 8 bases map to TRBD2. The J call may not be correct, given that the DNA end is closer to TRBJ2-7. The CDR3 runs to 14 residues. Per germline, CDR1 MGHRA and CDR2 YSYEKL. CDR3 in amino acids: CASSRTVAGSEQYF. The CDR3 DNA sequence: TGCGCCAGCAGCCGAACCGTAGCGGGAAGCGAGCAGTACTTC.

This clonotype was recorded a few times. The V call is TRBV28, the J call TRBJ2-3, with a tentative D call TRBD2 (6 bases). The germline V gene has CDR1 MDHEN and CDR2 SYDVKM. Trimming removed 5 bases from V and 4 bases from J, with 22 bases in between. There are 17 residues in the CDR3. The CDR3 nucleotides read TGTGCCAGCAGTGAGGGAGGTAGCCCCCTTTTGGCAGATACGCAGTATTTT. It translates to CASSEGGSPLLADTQYF. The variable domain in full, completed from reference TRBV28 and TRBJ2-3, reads DVKVTQSSRYLVKRTGEKVFLECVQDMDHENMFWYRQDPGLGLRLIYFSYDVKMKEKGDIPEGYSVSREKKERFSLILESASTNQTSMYLCASSEGGSPLLADTQYFGPGTRLTVL.

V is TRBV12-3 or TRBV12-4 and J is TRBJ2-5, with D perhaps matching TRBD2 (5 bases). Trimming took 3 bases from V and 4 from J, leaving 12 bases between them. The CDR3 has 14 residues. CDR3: CASSFAGSGETQYF. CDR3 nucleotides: TGTGCCAGCAGTTTTGCGGGTTCGGGAGAGACCCAGTACTTC.

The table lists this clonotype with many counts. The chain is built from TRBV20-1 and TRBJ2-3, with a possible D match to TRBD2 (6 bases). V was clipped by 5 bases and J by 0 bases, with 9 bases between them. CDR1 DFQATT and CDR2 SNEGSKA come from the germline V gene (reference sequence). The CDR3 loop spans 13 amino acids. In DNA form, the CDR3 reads TGCAGTGCTCCTAGCGATAGCACAGATACGCAGTATTTT. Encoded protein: CSAPSDSTDTQYF.

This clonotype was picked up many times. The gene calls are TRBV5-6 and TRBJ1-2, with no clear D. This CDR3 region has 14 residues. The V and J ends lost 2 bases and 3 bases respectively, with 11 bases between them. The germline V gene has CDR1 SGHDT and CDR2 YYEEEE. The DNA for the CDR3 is TGTGCCAGCAGCTTTGGTGTCAGAGACTATGGCTACACCTTC. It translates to CASSFGVRDYGYTF.

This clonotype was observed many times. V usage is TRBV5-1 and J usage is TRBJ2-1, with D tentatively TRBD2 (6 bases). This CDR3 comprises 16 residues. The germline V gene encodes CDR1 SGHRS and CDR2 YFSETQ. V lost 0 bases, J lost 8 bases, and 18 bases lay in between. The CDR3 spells CASSLVSTSLVDEQFF. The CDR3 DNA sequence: TGCGCCAGCAGCTTGGTATCGACTAGTTTGGTGGATGAGCAGTTCTTC.

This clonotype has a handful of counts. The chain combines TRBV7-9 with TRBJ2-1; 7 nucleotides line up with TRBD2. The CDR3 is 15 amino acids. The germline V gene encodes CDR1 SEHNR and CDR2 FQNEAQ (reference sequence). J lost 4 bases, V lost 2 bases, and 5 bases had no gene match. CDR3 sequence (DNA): TGTGCCAGCAGCTTAAGCGGGGATCGATACAATGAGCAGTTCTTC. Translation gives CASSLSGDRYNEQFF. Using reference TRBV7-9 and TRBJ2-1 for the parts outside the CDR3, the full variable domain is DTGVSQNPRHKITKRGQNVTFRCDPISEHNRLYWYRQTLGQGPEFLTYFQNEAQLEKSRLLSDRFSAERPKGSFSTLEIQRTEQGDSAMYLCASSLSGDRYNEQFFGPGTRLTVL.

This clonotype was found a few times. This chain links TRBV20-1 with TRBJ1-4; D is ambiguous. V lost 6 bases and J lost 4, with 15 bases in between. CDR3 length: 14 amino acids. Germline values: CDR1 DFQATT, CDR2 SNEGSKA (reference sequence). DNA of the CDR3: TGCAGTGCCGTAAACAACCTTTTTAATGAAAAACTGTTTTTT. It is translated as CSAVNNLFNEKLFF.

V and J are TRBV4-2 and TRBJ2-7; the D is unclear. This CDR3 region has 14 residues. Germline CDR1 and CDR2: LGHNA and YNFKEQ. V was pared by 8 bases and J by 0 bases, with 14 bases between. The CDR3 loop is CASSSGVSSYEQYF. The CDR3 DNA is TGTGCCAGCTCCTCAGGCGTATCCTCCTACGAGCAGTACTTC.

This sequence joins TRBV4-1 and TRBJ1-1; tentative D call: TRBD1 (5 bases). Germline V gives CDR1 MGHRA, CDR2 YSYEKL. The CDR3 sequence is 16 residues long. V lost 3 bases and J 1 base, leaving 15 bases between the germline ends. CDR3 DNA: TGCGCCAGCAGCCAGCGGACGGGACGGACGAACACTGAAGCTTTCTTT. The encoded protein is CASSQRTGRTNTEAFF.

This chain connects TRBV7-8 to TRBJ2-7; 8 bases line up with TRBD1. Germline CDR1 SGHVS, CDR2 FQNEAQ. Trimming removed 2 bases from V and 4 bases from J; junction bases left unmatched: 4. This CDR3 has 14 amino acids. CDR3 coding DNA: TGTGCCAGCAGCTTACAGGGGGCGCGGTACGAGCAGTACTTC. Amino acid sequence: CASSLQGARYEQYF.

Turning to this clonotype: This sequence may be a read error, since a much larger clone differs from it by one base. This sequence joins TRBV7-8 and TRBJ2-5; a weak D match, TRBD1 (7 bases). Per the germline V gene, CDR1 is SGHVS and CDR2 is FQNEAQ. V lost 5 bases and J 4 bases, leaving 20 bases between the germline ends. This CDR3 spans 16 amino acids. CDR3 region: CASSKARQGGGETQYF. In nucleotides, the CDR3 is TGTGCCAGCAGCAAAGCCCGACAGGGAGGCGGAGAGACCCAGTACTTC.

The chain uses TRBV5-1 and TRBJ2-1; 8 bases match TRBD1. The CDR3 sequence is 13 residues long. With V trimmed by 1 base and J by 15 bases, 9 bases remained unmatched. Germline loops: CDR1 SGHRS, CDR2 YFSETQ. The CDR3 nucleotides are TGCGCCAGCAGCTTGCCGGGACAGGTAAATTGGTTCTTC. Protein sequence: CASSLPGQVNWFF.

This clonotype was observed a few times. CDR3 nucleotide sequence: TGTGCCAGCAGCCCCAGGACAGGGGTAGGGACTGAAGCTTTCTTT. It translates to CASSPRTGVGTEAFF. The chain couples TRBV3-1 to TRBJ1-1, with 9 bases matching TRBD1. Trimming took 4 bases from V and 5 from J; bases not matched to a gene: 8. The CDR3 consists of 15 residues. Germline values: CDR1 LGHDT, CDR2 YNNKEL (reference sequence).

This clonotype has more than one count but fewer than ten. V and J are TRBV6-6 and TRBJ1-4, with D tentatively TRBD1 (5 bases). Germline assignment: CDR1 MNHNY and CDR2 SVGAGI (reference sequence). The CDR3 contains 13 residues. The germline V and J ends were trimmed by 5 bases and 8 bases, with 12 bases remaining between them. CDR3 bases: TGTGCCAGCAGTGTTGGGGGTCGGGAAAAACTGTTTTTT. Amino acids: CASSVGGREKLFF.

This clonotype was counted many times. The chain's CDR3 is CSVEDPRDRYTF. The CDR3 bases are TGCAGCGTTGAAGATCCCAGGGACCGCTACACCTTC. The V gene is TRBV29-1, the J gene TRBJ1-2; D perhaps matches TRBD1 (5 bases). Germline loops: CDR1 SQVTM, CDR2 ANQGSEA. V was pared by 0 bases and J by 9 bases, with 11 bases between. CDR3 length: 12 residues. The variable domain in full, with the rest retrieved from reference TRBV29-1 and TRBJ1-2, is SAVISQKPSRDICQRGTSLTIQCQVDSQVTMMFWYRQQPGQSLTLIATANQGSEATYESGFVIDKFPISRPNLTFSTLTVSNMSPEDSSIYLCSVEDPRDRYTFGSGTRLTVV.